This T cell receptor beta chain is drawn from a study of STAT5B mutations in CD4+ large granular lymphocyte leukemia. J was trimmed by 0 bases and V by 4 bases; bases with no gene match: 4. Germline CDR1 SGDLS, CDR2 YYNGEE. The CDR3 has 15 amino acids. Comments on this clone: As yet, its antigen is unknown.

Study results and caveats: Patient CD4-sorted repertoires looked more clonal than healthy CD4+ repertoires, even without putative leukemic clones. About 26% of private leukemic clonotypes occurred rarely in other patients' non-leukemic repertoires. 8/27 top patient clones versus 2/35 control clones were TRBV06-family.

Authors' methods: The detection floor for productive clonotype frequency was 2.59 x 10-5. TCRdb's copy holds only in-frame clones and misses some; the assay was immunoSEQ multiplex PCR. From that table come the V and J calls and clone size; the DNA was used to work out D and trimming. The sample includes 25,000 to 35,000 clones, around 70% seen only once; the top ten take less than 0.5%. The sequenced material came from CD4+ T cells from blood buffy coats. The J gene is TRBJ2-7, the V gene TRBV9; 10 bases match TRBD2. The clonotype was recovered from a human donor in good health. The CDR3 nucleotides are TGTGCCAGCAGCAGAGCGGGGGGGAGCTCCTACGAGCAGTACTTC. Translated: CASSRAGGSSYEQYF.